The rows below give T cell receptor beta chains drawn from one sample of a study of T cell repertoires in cytomegalovirus infection. TCRdb passed the reads through MiXCR, listing each CDR3 protein once. The sample includes about 740,000 distinct CDR3 sequences, 35% to 45% seen only once; the top ten take under 3.5%. The sample consisted of PBMCs. These receptors originate from a human donor in good health (CMV status not recorded). Some clones in this sample may be carry-over from other donors' samples. CDR3s include the opening cysteine and the closing phenylalanine or tryptophan. The D gene is left open where the match is weak. Size tells how often a clone was seen (once, few, many) or the class of an expanded clone, and some rows leave it out.

d_gene | j_gene | v_gene | abundance | CDR3nt | CDR3aa
TRBD2 | TRBJ2-5 | TRBV20-1 | . | TGCAGTGCTCTTATACCAGTAGCGGGTGCTATAGAGACCCAGTACTTC | CSALIPVAGAIETQYF
TRBD1 | TRBJ2-7 | TRBV20-1 | . | TGCAGTGCTAGTTCAATCCCGGGACAGGACTACGAGCAGTACTTC | CSASSIPGQDYEQYF
TRBD1 | TRBJ2-1 | TRBV5-1 | . | TGCGCCAGCGGTGTGGGACAGCCATACAATGAGCAGTTCTTC | CASGVGQPYNEQFF
. | TRBJ1-3 | TRBV12-3/TRBV12-4 | few | TGTGCCAGCAGAAGGGACACCTCTGGAAACACCATATATTTT | CASRRDTSGNTIYF
. | TRBJ2-3 | TRBV6-1 | few | TGTGCCAGCAGTGTCACGACAGGTAGCACAGATACGCAGTATTTT | CASSVTTGSTDTQYF
TRBD1 | TRBJ1-5 | TRBV20-1 | . | TGCAGTGCTAGGGAACAGGGGGGACCCAATCAGCCCCAGCATTTT | CSAREQGGPNQPQHF
TRBD2 | TRBJ2-5 | TRBV11-2 | . | TGTGCCAGCAGCCCGTCCCAGGCTAGCGGGGGGTCCCAAGATACCCAGTACTTC | CASSPSQASGGSQDTQYF
. | TRBJ2-7 | TRBV7-2 | many | TGTGCCAGCAGCCCGGGCCACTCCTACGAGCAGTACTTC | CASSPGHSYEQYF
TRBD1 | TRBJ1-5 | TRBV7-9 | few | TGTGCCAGCAGCGGGGGCCAGGGGGGAACGAGCAATCAGCCCCAGCATTTT | CASSGGQGGTSNQPQHF
TRBD2 | TRBJ2-5 | TRBV28 | few | TGTGCCAGCAGCCTTCGACTAGCGGGAGAGGGGAGGGAGAGGGAGACCCAGTACTTC | CASSLRLAGEGRERETQYF
TRBD1 | TRBJ1-6 | TRBV7-3 | once | TGTGCCAGCAGCGCAGGGACAGGGGGCTCGTCCCTCCACTTT | CASSAGTGGSSLHF
TRBD2 | TRBJ2-1 | TRBV10-3 | . | TGTGCCATCGGACGGGGGACTAGCGGGGCGAGCTCCTACAATGAGCAGTTCTTC | CAIGRGTSGASSYNEQFF
. | TRBJ2-5 | TRBV7-2 | . | TGTGCCAGCAGCTTAGAGTCACTGCAGGGGGGTGGCCAGTACTTC | CASSLESLQGGGQYF
. | TRBJ1-3 | TRBV6-6 | few | TGTGCCAGCAGTTACAGAGGAGGGCAGGCTGGAAACACCATATATTTT | CASSYRGGQAGNTIYF
. | TRBJ1-5 | TRBV20-1 | . | TGCAGTGCTAGATTGTCCGCCGGCAATCAGCCCCAGCATTTT | CSARLSAGNQPQHF
. | TRBJ2-3 | TRBV19 | . | TGTGCCAGTAGCCTTCAGGGATGGGGACGCACAGATACGCAGTATTTT | CASSLQGWGRTDTQYF
. | TRBJ2-7 | TRBV7-6 | many | TGTGCCAGCAGCGGTGCTTACGGGCCCGCCTACGAGCAGTACTTC | CASSGAYGPAYEQYF
TRBD2 | TRBJ2-7 | TRBV6-6 | few | TGTGCCAGCAGTCAACGACTAGCGGGAGAAAACGAGCAGTACTTC | CASSQRLAGENEQYF
. | TRBJ2-5 | TRBV9 | few | TGTGCCAGCAGCGTAGTGGGGGCGGGGCAAGAGACCCAGTACTTC | CASSVVGAGQETQYF
TRBD2 | TRBJ2-7 | TRBV7-8 | many | TGTGCCAGCAGCCTACGGACTAGCGGGATTTACGAGCAGTACTTC | CASSLRTSGIYEQYF
TRBD1 | TRBJ2-1 | TRBV2 | . | TGTGCCAGCACACCAGGACAGGGTTGGGATGAGCAGTTCTTC | CASTPGQGWDEQFF
. | TRBJ2-1 | TRBV4-1 | . | TGCGCCAGCAGCCCGCATCGATACAATGAGCAGTTCTTC | CASSPHRYNEQFF
. | TRBJ2-2 | TRBV7-2 | many | TGTGCCAGCAGCTTCTCAGGGTTGTACACCGGGGAGCTGTTTTTT | CASSFSGLYTGELFF
. | TRBJ2-2 | TRBV9 | . | TGTGCCAGCAGCCCAAGGCCTCGGGTGGGGCACGGGGAGCTGTTTTTT | CASSPRPRVGHGELFF
TRBD2 | TRBJ2-1 | TRBV7-7 | . | TGTGCTAGCGGGCCTCTAGCGGGAGGGCCTCCAAATGAGCAGTTCTTC | CASGPLAGGPPNEQFF
TRBD2 | TRBJ2-7 | TRBV7-8 | few | TGTGCCAGCAGCTTAGTGACTAGCGGGTATGTCTACGAGCAGTACTTC | CASSLVTSGYVYEQYF
. | TRBJ1-3 | TRBV11-1 | . | TGTTCCAGCAGCTTGACAGGAGGAAACTCCATATATTTT | CSSSLTGGNSIYF
. | TRBJ1-2 | TRBV2 | few | TGTGCCAGCAGCGGACAGCTTCCTAACTATGGCTACACCTTC | CASSGQLPNYGYTF
. | TRBJ1-2 | TRBV6-5 | . | TGTGCCATTAGGGGAGCCAACTATGGCTACACCTTC | CAIRGANYGYTF
TRBD1 | TRBJ1-6 | TRBV28 | . | TGTGCCAGCACCCGACAGGGTGCACCCCTCCACTTT | CASTRQGAPLHF
. | TRBJ2-7 | TRBV12-3/TRBV12-4 | few | TGTGCCAGCAGTCCACTTTTCAGGCAGGGTGGCCACGAGCAGTACTTC | CASSPLFRQGGHEQYF
. | TRBJ1-5 | TRBV19 | . | TGTGCCAGTAGTCCGTTGGACGGTAGCAATCAGCCCCAGCATTTT | CASSPLDGSNQPQHF
. | TRBJ1-4 | TRBV28 | few | TGTGCCAGCAGTTTAAGCGGGGGTTGGGAAAAACTGTTTTTT | CASSLSGGWEKLFF
TRBD1 | TRBJ2-2 | TRBV7-9 | few | TGTGCCAGCATAAGACAGGGCGTCACCGGGGAGCTGTTTTTT | CASIRQGVTGELFF
. | TRBJ2-1 | TRBV2 | . | TGTGCCAGCAGTCCCCACCTGGACAGCCGGAGGTTCTTC | CASSPHLDSRRFF
. | TRBJ1-4 | TRBV20-1 | many | TGCAGTGTTGGCCCCATTAATGAAAAACTGTTTTTT | CSVGPINEKLFF
TRBD1 | TRBJ2-1 | TRBV20-1 | . | TGCAGTGCTAGCCGGACAGGGGTCGACAATGAGCAGTTCTTC | CSASRTGVDNEQFF
. | TRBJ1-1 | TRBV4-1 | . | TGCGCCAGCAGCCAAGGAACTACCTTGAACACTGAAGCTTTCTTT | CASSQGTTLNTEAFF
TRBD2 | TRBJ2-1 | TRBV6-1 | few | TGTGCCAGCACTCCGGGACTAGGGTTCGATGAGCAGTTCTTC | CASTPGLGFDEQFF
TRBD2 | TRBJ2-1 | TRBV7-2 | few | TGTGCCAGCAGACTGCGATGGCTAGCGGGATTGAGCTCCTACAATGAGCAGTTCTTC | CASRLRWLAGLSSYNEQFF
. | TRBJ2-5 | TRBV5-1 | . | TGCGCCAGCAGCCCGGATGGGATCCAAGAGACCCAGTACTTC | CASSPDGIQETQYF
. | TRBJ2-7 | TRBV12-3/TRBV12-4 | few | TGTGCCAGCAGTTTTCTTGGAGGGGTCGGAAATCGCGAGCAGTACTTC | CASSFLGGVGNREQYF
TRBD1 | TRBJ1-1 | TRBV6-2/TRBV6-3 | . | TGTGCCAGCAGTTACCTGGGACAGGGGGCTGCTGAAGCTTTCTTT | CASSYLGQGAAEAFF
TRBD1 | TRBJ1-1 | TRBV29-1 | . | TGCAGCGCCGGCAGGGGGCCGAACACTGAAGCTTTCTTT | CSAGRGPNTEAFF
. | TRBJ2-1 | TRBV2 | . | TGTGCCAGCAGTGAATTAGGGGCACCCTACAATGAGCAGTTCTTC | CASSELGAPYNEQFF
TRBD1 | TRBJ2-7 | TRBV6-6 | . | TGTGCCAGCAAAGGGTACAGGGGGGACGAGCAGTACTTC | CASKGYRGDEQYF
. | TRBJ1-1 | TRBV30 | . | TGTGCCTGGGGTAGGTCGGGGTACACTGAAGCTTTCTTT | CAWGRSGYTEAFF
. | TRBJ2-1 | TRBV29-1 | . | TGCAGCGTTGAACCGGGGGTTAATGAGCAGTTCTTC | CSVEPGVNEQFF
TRBD1 | TRBJ2-7 | TRBV28 | . | TGTGCCAGCAGTCGGGGGACAGGATTCTCCTACGAGCAGTACTTC | CASSRGTGFSYEQYF
TRBD1 | TRBJ2-7 | TRBV7-2 | many | TGTGCCAGCGGACACCGGGACAGGGGGCACGAGCAGTACTTC | CASGHRDRGHEQYF
TRBD1 | TRBJ2-2 | TRBV5-4 | . | TGTGCCAGCAGCTTCAGCAAGGGGGCCGAACAAACCGGGGAGCTGTTTTTT | CASSFSKGAEQTGELFF
. | TRBJ1-6 | TRBV7-9 | . | TGTGCCAGCGGTTGGGAGAGGGGGAGGGGATCACCCCTCCACTTT | CASGWERGRGSPLHF
. | TRBJ2-5 | TRBV7-2 | few | TGTGCCAGCAGCTTAGAAACGGGAAGGAAGACCCAGTACTTC | CASSLETGRKTQYF
. | TRBJ1-1 | TRBV28 | few | TGTGCCAGCAGACCCGTCCAGGGAATGTTCACTGAAGCTTTCTTT | CASRPVQGMFTEAFF
. | TRBJ1-2 | TRBV6-1 | . | TGTGCCAGCAGTGAAAAGGGTTTGGGATCAGGGGCCTATGGCTACACCTTC | CASSEKGLGSGAYGYTF
. | TRBJ1-4 | TRBV5-6 | many | TGTGCCAGCAGCTTAGGGTCTGCTTTAAATGAAAAACTGTTTTTT | CASSLGSALNEKLFF
. | TRBJ2-7 | TRBV28 | many | TGTGCCAGCACCGACACCTACGAGCAGTACTTC | CASTDTYEQYF
. | TRBJ2-1 | TRBV7-2 | . | TGTGCCAGCAGCTTAGAACGGGCTCGGCAGTTCTTC | CASSLERARQFF
. | TRBJ2-7 | TRBV10-3 | few | TGTGCCATCAGCGTACGGGTAGATGAGCAGTACTTC | CAISVRVDEQYF